This T cell receptor (beta chain) was obtained from a study of blood T cell repertoires in COVID-19. As for the study in general: Acute and convalescent COVID-19 samples came from the United States, Italy and Spain. Sample material is recorded as cDNA or gDNA derived from T cells, B-cell-depleted T cells, or PBMCs.

Trimming removed 5 bases from V and 2 bases from J, with 14 bases in between. Per the germline V gene, CDR1 is SGHAT and CDR2 is FQNNGV. The CDR3 covers 15 residues. Clones were sequenced by immunoSEQ multiplex PCR, and TCRdb holds only the in-frame ones, with some missing. The sample records approximately 500,000 clones, around nine tenths being singletons. The TCR originated in a middle-aged woman who had recovered from COVID-19. The chain joins TRBV11-2 to TRBJ2-3; D gene ambiguous. Source material: PBMCs or T cells enriched from blood (not recorded which). CDR3 bases: TGTGCCAGCAGCCTGAACCCACAGTTCACAGATACGCAGTATTTT. Its translation is CASSLNPQFTDTQYF.